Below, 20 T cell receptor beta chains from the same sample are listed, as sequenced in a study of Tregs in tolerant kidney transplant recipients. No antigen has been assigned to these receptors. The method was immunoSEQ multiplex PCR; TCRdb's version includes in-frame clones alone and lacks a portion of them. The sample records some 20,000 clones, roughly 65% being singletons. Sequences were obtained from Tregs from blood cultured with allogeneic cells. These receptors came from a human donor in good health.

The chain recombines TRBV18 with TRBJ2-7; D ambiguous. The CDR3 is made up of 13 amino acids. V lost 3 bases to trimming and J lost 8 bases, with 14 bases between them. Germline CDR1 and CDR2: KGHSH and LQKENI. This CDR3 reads CASSPTGSRKQYF. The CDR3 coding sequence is TGTGCCAGCTCACCCACGGGCTCCCGGAAGCAGTACTTC.

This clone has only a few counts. The CDR3 sequence is CASSLVGSIDTQYF. DNA for the CDR3: TGTGCCAGCAGCTTAGTGGGCTCGATTGATACGCAGTATTTT. The chain links TRBV7-6 to TRBJ2-3, with no clear D. The CDR3 length is 14 residues. The V and J ends lost 1 base and 6 bases respectively, with 11 bases between them. Per the germline V gene, CDR1 is SGHVS and CDR2 is FNYEAQ.

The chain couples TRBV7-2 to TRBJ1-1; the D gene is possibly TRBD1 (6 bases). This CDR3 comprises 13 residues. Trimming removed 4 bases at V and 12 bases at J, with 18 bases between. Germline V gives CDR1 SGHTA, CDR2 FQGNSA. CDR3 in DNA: TGTGCCAGCAGCTCCTGGCGCGGACAGCCAACTTTCTTT. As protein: CASSSWRGQPTFF.

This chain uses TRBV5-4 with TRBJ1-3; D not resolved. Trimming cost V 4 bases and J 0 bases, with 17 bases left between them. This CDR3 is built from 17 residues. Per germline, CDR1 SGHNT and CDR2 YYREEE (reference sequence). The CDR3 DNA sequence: TGTGCCAGCAGCCCCCTCGACGGAGGTAGCTCTGGAAACACCATATATTTT. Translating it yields CASSPLDGGSSGNTIYF.

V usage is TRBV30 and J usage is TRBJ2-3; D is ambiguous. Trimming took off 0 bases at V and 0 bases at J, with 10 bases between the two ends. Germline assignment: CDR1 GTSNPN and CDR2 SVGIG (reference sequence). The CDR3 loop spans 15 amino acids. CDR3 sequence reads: CAWSVYLASTDTQYF. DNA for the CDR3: TGTGCCTGGAGTGTATACCTTGCTAGCACAGATACGCAGTATTTT.

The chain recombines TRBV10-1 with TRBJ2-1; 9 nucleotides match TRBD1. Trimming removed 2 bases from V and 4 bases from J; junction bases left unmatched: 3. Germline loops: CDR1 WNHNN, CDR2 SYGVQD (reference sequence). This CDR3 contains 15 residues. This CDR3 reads CASSEGGQGYNEQFF. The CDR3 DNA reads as TGCGCCAGCAGTGAGGGGGGACAGGGATACAATGAGCAGTTCTTC.

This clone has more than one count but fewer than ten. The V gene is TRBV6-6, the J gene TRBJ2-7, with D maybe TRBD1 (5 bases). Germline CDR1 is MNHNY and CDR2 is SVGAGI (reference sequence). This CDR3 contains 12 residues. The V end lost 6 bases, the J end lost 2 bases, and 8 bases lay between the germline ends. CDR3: CASRTETYEQYF. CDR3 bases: TGTGCCAGCAGGACAGAGACCTACGAGCAGTACTTC.

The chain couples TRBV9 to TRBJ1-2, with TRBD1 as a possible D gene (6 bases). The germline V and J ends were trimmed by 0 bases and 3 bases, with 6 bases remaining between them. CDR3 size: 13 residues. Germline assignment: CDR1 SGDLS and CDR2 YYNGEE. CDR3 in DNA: TGTGCCAGCAGCGTAGACAGGGACTATGGCTACACCTTC. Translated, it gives CASSVDRDYGYTF.

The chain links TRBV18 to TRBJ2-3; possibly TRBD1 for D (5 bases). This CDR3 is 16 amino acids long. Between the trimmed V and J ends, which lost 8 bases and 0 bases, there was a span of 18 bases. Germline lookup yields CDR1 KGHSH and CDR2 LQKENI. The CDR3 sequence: CASQVVATASTDTQYF. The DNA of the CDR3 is TGTGCCAGCCAAGTCGTGGCGACAGCTAGCACAGATACGCAGTATTTT.

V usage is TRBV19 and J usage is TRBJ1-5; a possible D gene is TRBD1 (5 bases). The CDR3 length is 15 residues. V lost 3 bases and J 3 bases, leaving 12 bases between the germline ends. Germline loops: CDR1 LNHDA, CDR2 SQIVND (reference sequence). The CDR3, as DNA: TGTGCCAGTAGTATTAGGACATACTTCAATCAGCCCCAGCATTTT. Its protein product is CASSIRTYFNQPQHF.

The CDR3 DNA reads TGCAGCGTCGGTTTGAGAGGTGGCTACACCTTC. Amino acid sequence: CSVGLRGGYTF. The chain carries TRBV29-1 and TRBJ1-2; D uncertain. The CDR3 is made up of 11 amino acids. V was shortened by 6 bases and J by 7 bases, with 12 bases between the two germline ends. Germline V CDR1 and CDR2: SQVTM, ANQGSEA.

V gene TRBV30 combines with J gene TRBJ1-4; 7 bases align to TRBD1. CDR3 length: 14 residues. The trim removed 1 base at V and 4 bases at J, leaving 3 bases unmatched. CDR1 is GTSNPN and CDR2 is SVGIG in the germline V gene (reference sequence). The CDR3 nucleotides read TGTGCCTGGAGTGAGGGACAGTATAATGAAAAACTGTTTTTT. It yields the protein CAWSEGQYNEKLFF.

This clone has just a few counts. The CDR3 DNA is TGCGCCAGCAGCCCCAAGGAGGGGGGCGAGGACTCTAGCAATCAGCCCCAGCATTTT. This translates into CASSPKEGGEDSSNQPQHF. V and J are TRBV10-1 and TRBJ1-5; maybe TRBD1 (6 bases). The CDR3 consists of 19 residues. Trimming took off 6 bases at V and 0 bases at J, with 24 bases between the two ends. Germline V gives CDR1 WNHNN, CDR2 SYGVQD (reference sequence).

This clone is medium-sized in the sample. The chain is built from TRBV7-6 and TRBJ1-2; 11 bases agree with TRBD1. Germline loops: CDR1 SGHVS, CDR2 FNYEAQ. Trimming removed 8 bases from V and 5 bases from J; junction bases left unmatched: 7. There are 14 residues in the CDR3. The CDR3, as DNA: TGTGCCAGCGCGCGGGACAGGGGGTGGTATGGCTACACCTTC. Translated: CASARDRGWYGYTF.

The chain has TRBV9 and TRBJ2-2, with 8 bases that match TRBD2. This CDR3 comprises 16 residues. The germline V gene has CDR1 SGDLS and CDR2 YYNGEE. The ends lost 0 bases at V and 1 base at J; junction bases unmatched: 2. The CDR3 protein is CASSVDLAGNTGELFF. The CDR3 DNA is TGTGCCAGCAGCGTAGATCTAGCGGGGAACACCGGGGAGCTGTTTTTT.

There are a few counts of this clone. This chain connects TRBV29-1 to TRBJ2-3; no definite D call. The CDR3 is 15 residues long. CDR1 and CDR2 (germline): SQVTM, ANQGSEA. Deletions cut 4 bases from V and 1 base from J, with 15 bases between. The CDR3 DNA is TGCAGCGTTGCCCCGGTGGGTACTGGCACAGATACGCAGTATTTT. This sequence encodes CSVAPVGTGTDTQYF.

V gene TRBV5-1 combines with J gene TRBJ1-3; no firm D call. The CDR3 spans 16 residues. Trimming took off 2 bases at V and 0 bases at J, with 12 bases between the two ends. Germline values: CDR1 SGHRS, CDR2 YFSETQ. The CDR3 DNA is TGCGCCAGCAGCTTAAGGACCCAATCCTCTGGAAACACCATATATTTT. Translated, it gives CASSLRTQSSGNTIYF.

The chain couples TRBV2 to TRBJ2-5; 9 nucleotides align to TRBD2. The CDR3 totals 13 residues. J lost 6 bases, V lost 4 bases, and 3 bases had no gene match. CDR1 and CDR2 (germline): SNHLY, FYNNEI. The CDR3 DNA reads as TGTGCCAGCAGTGGCGGGGGGGCGAAGACCCAGTACTTC. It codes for CASSGGGAKTQYF.

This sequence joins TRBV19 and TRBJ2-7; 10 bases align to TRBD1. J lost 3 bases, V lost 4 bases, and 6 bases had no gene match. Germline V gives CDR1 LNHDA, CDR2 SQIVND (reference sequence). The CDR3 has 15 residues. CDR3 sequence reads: CASSRDGTGVYEQYF. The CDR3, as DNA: TGTGCCAGTAGTAGAGACGGGACAGGGGTCTACGAGCAGTACTTC.

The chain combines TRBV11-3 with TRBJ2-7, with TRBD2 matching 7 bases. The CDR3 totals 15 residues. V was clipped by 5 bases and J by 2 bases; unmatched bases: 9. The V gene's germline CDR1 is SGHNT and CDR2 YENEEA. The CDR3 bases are TGTGCCAGCAGCCTGTTTCCGGGACTAACCTACGAGCAGTACTTC. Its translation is CASSLFPGLTYEQYF.